One and the same sample provided the 17 T cell receptor beta chains below, sequenced in a study of shared clonotypes between healthy human individuals. Naive-designated CD8 cells lacked CD45RO, were positively enriched for CCR7, and omitted terminally differentiated effector memory CD45RA+ cells. Some clones are missing from TCRdb's copy, which holds only in-frame ones; the method was immunoSEQ multiplex PCR. The repertoire holds about 1,800,000 clones, with approximately 95% as singletons. The specimen sequenced was naive CD8+ T cells sorted from blood. The receptors come from a man aged 18-30 years in good health.

DNA for the CDR3: TGTGCCAGCAGCTTAGGGCAGGGGTGGGGGAACACTGAAGCTTTCTTT. Translated: CASSLGQGWGNTEAFF. The gene calls are TRBV13 and TRBJ1-1; D possibly corresponds to TRBD1 (6 bases). The germline gives CDR1 PRHDT, CDR2 FYEKMQ (reference sequence). The V end lost 0 bases, the J end lost 1 base, and 12 bases lay between the germline ends. The CDR3 sequence is 16 residues long.

The gene calls are TRBV30 and TRBJ1-2; D unclear. Deletions cut 5 bases from V and 5 bases from J, with 21 bases between. The V gene's germline CDR1 is GTSNPN and CDR2 SVGIG (reference sequence). This CDR3 has 15 amino acids. CDR3 in DNA: TGTGCCTGGCTTCAATACTTTCAGACGGGATATGGCTACACCTTC. Translation gives CAWLQYFQTGYGYTF.

V gene TRBV2 combines with J gene TRBJ2-2, with TRBD2 identical over 8 bases. V lost 7 bases, J lost 6 bases, and 10 bases stayed unmatched. Germline assignment: CDR1 SNHLY and CDR2 FYNNEI. The length of the CDR3 is 15 residues. This chain's CDR3 is CASTFISGEPGELFF. For the CDR3, the DNA is TGTGCCAGCACGTTTATTAGCGGGGAGCCCGGGGAGCTGTTTTTT. Full variable domain (rest looked up from reference TRBV2 and TRBJ2-2): EPEVTQTPSHQVTQMGQEVILRCVPISNHLYFYWYRQILGQKVEFLVSFYNNEISEKSEIFDDQFSVERPDGSNFTLKIRSTKLEDSAMYFCASTFISGEPGELFFGEGSRLTVL.

The chain combines TRBV13 with TRBJ2-3; possible D gene TRBD2, 7 bases. Germline V gene data show CDR1 as PRHDT and CDR2 as FYEKMQ (reference sequence). Trimming left V 0 bases short and J 4 bases short, with 11 bases between. CDR3 length equals 15 residues. The CDR3 DNA sequence: TGTGCCAGCAGCTTAGGGGGAGGGGGGCCAGATACGCAGTATTTT. It encodes CASSLGGGGPDTQYF.

This clone was observed a single time. This chain uses TRBV18 with TRBJ2-3; 7 nucleotides line up with TRBD1. The V gene end was trimmed by 4 bases and the J gene end by 5 bases; junction bases not matched to a gene: 18. Germline V gene data show CDR1 as KGHSH and CDR2 as LQKENI. The CDR3 is made up of 18 amino acids. The CDR3 nucleotides are TGTGCCAGCTCACACTTATCTACAGGGGATGAGTCGGGAGATACGCAGTATTTT. This codes for CASSHLSTGDESGDTQYF.

The chain carries TRBV7-3 and TRBJ2-5; D perhaps matches TRBD1 (5 bases). Trimming stripped 0 bases from V and 5 bases from J, with 10 bases between. The CDR3 is 14 amino acids. Germline lookup yields CDR1 SGHTA and CDR2 FQGTGA. The CDR3 sequence is CASSLTGTGETQYF. The CDR3 nucleotides read TGTGCCAGCAGCTTAACGGGAACAGGCGAGACCCAGTACTTC.

This chain uses TRBV5-8 with TRBJ2-7; a weak D match, TRBD1 (6 bases). The CDR3 runs 16 residues. V dropped 0 bases and J dropped 6 bases, with 19 bases sitting between them. Per the germline V gene, CDR1 is SGHTS and CDR2 is YDEGEE. The CDR3 DNA sequence: TGTGCCAGCAGCTTGGACCCGGACAGACTCCCCCTCGAGCAGTACTTC. It yields the protein CASSLDPDRLPLEQYF.

The chain carries TRBV6-1 and TRBJ2-5, with 12 bases that match TRBD2. Germline loops: CDR1 MNHNS, CDR2 SASEGT. V shed 5 bases, J shed 5 bases, and the junction held 6 bases outside the gene matches. The CDR3 is 15 amino acids. CDR3 residues: CASSTTSGGSETQYF. The CDR3 DNA follows: TGTGCCAGCAGTACTACTAGCGGGGGGTCGGAGACCCAGTACTTC.

This clone appeared a single time. The V call is TRBV7-9, the J call TRBJ1-1; 12 bases agree with TRBD1. The CDR3 loop spans 14 amino acids. With 1 base clipped from V and 8 bases from J, the junction kept 2 bases outside the gene matches. The V gene's germline CDR1 is SEHNR and CDR2 FQNEAQ (reference sequence). The chain's CDR3 is CASSLEGTGGEAFF. The DNA for the CDR3 is TGTGCCAGCAGCTTAGAAGGGACAGGGGGCGAAGCTTTCTTT.

The chain couples TRBV4-1 to TRBJ2-7; 8 nucleotides line up with TRBD2. The CDR3 covers 17 residues. The V gene end was trimmed by 1 base and the J gene end by 2 bases; junction bases not matched to a gene: 10. Germline CDR1 MGHRA, CDR2 YSYEKL. CDR3 sequence: CASSQVARAGGTYEQYF. CDR3 coding DNA: TGCGCCAGCAGCCAAGTAGCTAGGGCGGGAGGAACCTACGAGCAGTACTTC.

V gene TRBV7-9 combines with J gene TRBJ2-5; D gene uncertain. CDR1 is SEHNR, CDR2 FQNEAQ, per germline (reference sequence). This CDR3 is 15 amino acids long. V was trimmed by 6 bases and J by 5 bases, leaving 19 bases between them. CDR3 sequence: CASSSSLGFQETQYF. CDR3 sequence (DNA): TGTGCCAGCAGTTCCTCCCTGGGGTTTCAGGAGACCCAGTACTTC.

V and J are TRBV7-9 and TRBJ2-3, with a weak D call TRBD2 (5 bases). The V gene lost 5 bases and the J gene lost 3 bases, with 9 bases spanning the gap. Germline V gene sequence: CDR1 SEHNR, CDR2 FQNEAQ (reference sequence). CDR3 size: 13 residues. In DNA, the CDR3 is TGTGCCAGCAGCCACCCGGGGACAGATACGCAGTATTTT. This sequence encodes CASSHPGTDTQYF.

The chain has TRBV6-5 and TRBJ1-2; D gene unclear. The CDR3 covers 16 residues. CDR1 is MNHEY and CDR2 is SVGAGI in the germline V gene. Trimming cost V 0 bases and J 4 bases, with 15 bases left between them. The CDR3 DNA reads as TGTGCCAGCAGTTACTCGATCGGTGAGGCAGTCTATGGCTACACCTTC. This translates into CASSYSIGEAVYGYTF.

The chain employs TRBV4-3 and TRBJ2-1, with 7 bases fitting TRBD1. V was clipped by 4 bases and J by 5 bases; unmatched bases: 14. The CDR3 extends over 17 amino acids. CDR1 and CDR2 from the germline V gene are LGHNA and YSLEER. The CDR3 loop reads CASSPLTGPARDNEQFF. CDR3 coding DNA: TGCGCCAGCAGCCCATTGACAGGGCCAGCGAGGGACAATGAGCAGTTCTTC.

This clone was picked up one time. V and J are TRBV4-3 and TRBJ2-7, with D perhaps given as TRBD1 or TRBD2 (5 bases each). V was trimmed by 3 bases and J by 3 bases, leaving 12 bases between them. The CDR3 length is 14 residues. Germline values: CDR1 LGHNA, CDR2 YSLEER. The CDR3 DNA reads TGCGCCAGCAGCCAGGGGGTCTGGGGCTACGAGCAGTACTTC. This encodes CASSQGVWGYEQYF.

This sequence joins TRBV6-5 and TRBJ1-2; D is unclear. The V end lost 5 bases, the J end lost 4 bases, and 8 bases lay between the germline ends. The CDR3 is made up of 12 amino acids. Germline V gene sequence: CDR1 MNHEY, CDR2 SVGAGI. The DNA of the CDR3 is TGTGCCAGCAGTCCCCCGGGCTATGGCTACACCTTC. Encoded protein: CASSPPGYGYTF.

The rearrangement uses TRBV28 and TRBJ1-2, with D perhaps TRBD1 (6 bases). The germline V and J ends were trimmed by 6 bases and 4 bases, with 15 bases remaining between them. The CDR3 totals 14 residues. Germline assignment: CDR1 MDHEN and CDR2 SYDVKM. The CDR3 loop is CASSWRGSGYGYTF. Written as DNA, the CDR3 is TGTGCCAGCAGCTGGAGGGGGTCGGGCTATGGCTACACCTTC.